This T cell receptor (beta chain) appears in the sequencing data of a study of blood T cell repertoires in COVID-19. At the level of the study: Sources were T cells, B-cell-depleted T cells, or PBMCs; the material itself was cDNA or gDNA.

Authors' data handling: Reference gene primer amplification gave estimated nucleated cell counts. TCRdb's table, derived via immunoSEQ multiplex PCR, lists solely in-frame clones and lacks some. Clone size and V and J calls were adopted from that table, with D and trimming inferred from the DNA. The table records more than 150,000 clones, about 88% of them present only once. This CDR3 contains 13 residues. The V and J ends lost 3 bases and 1 base respectively, with 7 bases between them. Germline lookup yields CDR1 SGDLS and CDR2 YYNGEE. Sequenced material: peripheral blood. The origin of this receptor is a young man with acute or convalescent COVID-19. The chain couples TRBV9 to TRBJ1-1; D is undetermined. In DNA form, the CDR3 reads TGTGCCAGCAGCGCCCCAGGGAACACTGAAGCTTTCTTT. Translated, it gives CASSAPGNTEAFF.